This is a list of T cell receptor beta chains from one sample in a study of blood T cell repertoires in COVID-19. Profiling relied on immunoSEQ multiplex PCR, and the TCRdb table lists in-frame clones only, not all of them. Of a few hundred thousand clones in the sample, 88% were seen once. Sequencing used peripheral blood. These receptors were obtained from a woman aged 25 to 39 with acute or convalescent COVID-19. The CDR3 runs from the conserved cysteine through the conserved F or W. Expanded clones get a size class; other rows say once, few or many, or leave the size out.

clone_size	cdr3_length	v_call	j_call	cdr3_aa
NA	12	TRBV12-3/TRBV12-4	TRBJ1-1	CASSGEQGRAFF
NA	17	TRBV4-1	TRBJ2-1	CASSQPSTSSSYNEQFF
NA	15	TRBV2	TRBJ2-4	CASSERLAGGGIQYF
NA	13	TRBV7-2	TRBJ2-7	CASSLGPAGEQYF
NA	13	TRBV5-1	TRBJ2-4	CASSVGLENIQYF
once	14	TRBV15	TRBJ2-5	CATSRGDLQETQYF
once	11	TRBV30	TRBJ2-7	CAWSVLSMQYF
NA	14	TRBV11-3	TRBJ2-3	CASSLVSRGDTQYF
NA	14	TRBV11-2	TRBJ1-4	CASSSSGRVEKLFF
NA	13	TRBV6-6	TRBJ1-4	CASDDRGAEKLFF
NA	17	TRBV13	TRBJ2-2	CASSLRVGRLSTGELFF
NA	14	TRBV27	TRBJ2-1	CASGDYGSYNEQFF
NA	17	TRBV10-2	TRBJ2-7	CASSESAAGTGINEQYF
few	15	TRBV4-2	TRBJ1-5	CASSQESGVSQPQHF
NA	16	TRBV13	TRBJ2-1	CASSLSGTGGGHEQFF
NA	15	TRBV7-9	TRBJ2-7	CASSPRDSSSYEQYF
few	14	TRBV29-1	TRBJ1-2	CSVDPRQRAYGYTF
NA	14	TRBV4-3	TRBJ2-5	CASSQDPTGETQYF
NA	16	TRBV11-2	TRBJ2-2	CASSLAAGGNTGELFF
few	14	TRBV9	TRBJ1-5	CASSVMESYQPQHF
few	14	TRBV20-1	TRBJ1-5	CSASISYPNQPQHF
NA	14	TRBV14	TRBJ2-7	CASSQEGDSYEQYF
NA	16	TRBV3-1/TRBV3-2	TRBJ2-4	CASSQGRVLAKNIQYF
NA	12	TRBV5-1	TRBJ2-3	CASSGLRDTQYF
NA	14	TRBV6-1	TRBJ1-2	CASSTSDRAYGYTF
once	13	TRBV5-4	TRBJ1-2	CASSLGTGDPRTF
NA	15	TRBV5-1	TRBJ2-3	CASSATGAFTDTQYF
NA	13	TRBV24-1	TRBJ2-3	CATVGTGSDTQYF